The 15 T cell receptor beta chains below all came from one sample that was sequenced in a study of regulatory T cells in long-lasting Graves disease. The time point here: newly diagnosed GD, antithyroid drugs for less than 3 months. RNA from PBMCs was the source of the TCR library. Arm-PCR of CDR3 regions with iRepertoire HTBI primers generated TCR beta libraries. In TCRdb, the multiplex PCR reads were re-called with MiXCR into one record per CDR3 protein. The sample lists roughly 350,000 distinct CDR3 sequences, roughly 17% occurring once. These data were also filed under a second study, of T cells in Graves' hyperthyroidism and ophthalmopathy.

Sequenced material: peripheral blood mononuclear cells (PBMCs), taken at new diagnosis, from a patient treated with antithyroid drugs. All receptors come from a woman under 30 with Graves disease.

This clonotype was detected ten times or more. The chain carries TRBV3-1 and TRBJ1-4; D call uncertain. V was shortened by 0 bases and J by 0 bases, with 11 bases between the two germline ends. The CDR3 runs to 17 residues. Germline CDR1 reads LGHDT; CDR2 reads YNNKEL (reference sequence). CDR3 sequence reads: CASSQDMGRATNEKLFF. CDR3 nucleotide sequence: TGTGCCAGCAGCCAAGACATGGGCCGTGCAACTAATGAAAAACTGTTTTTT.

This clonotype was counted many times. The chain uses TRBV5-1 and TRBJ1-4; TRBD1 is a possible D gene (5 bases). Germline CDR1 is SGHRS and CDR2 is YFSETQ. The length of the CDR3 is 15 residues. V lost 3 bases and J 4 bases, leaving 13 bases between the germline ends. The chain's CDR3 is CASSSGTANNEKLFF. The CDR3 region has the DNA TGCGCCAGCAGCTCAGGGACGGCAAATAATGAAAAACTGTTTTTT.

This clonotype was seen ten or more times. The chain carries TRBV28 and TRBJ2-7; TRBD2 is a possible D gene (7 bases). The V end lost 3 bases, the J end lost 2 bases, and 11 bases lay between the germline ends. Germline CDR1 and CDR2: MDHEN and SYDVKM. The CDR3 has 14 amino acids. For the CDR3, the DNA is TGTGCCAGCAGTTTCCAGGGGAGGGCCTACGAGCAGTACTTC. This translates into CASSFQGRAYEQYF.

This clonotype was seen many times. J is TRBJ2-5 and V is TRBV7-9; D not certain. The CDR3 totals 13 residues. Trimming removed 7 bases from V and 2 bases from J, with 11 bases in between. Germline lookup yields CDR1 SEHNR and CDR2 FQNEAQ (reference sequence). The CDR3 coding sequence is TGTGCCAGCAATCAAGGGCATCAAGAGACCCAGTACTTC. Translating it yields CASNQGHQETQYF.

This clonotype came up many times. The chain carries TRBV7-8 and TRBJ2-5; 11 bases fit TRBD2. The CDR3 has 14 amino acids. Losses at the gene ends were 1 base for V and 5 bases for J; bases not matched to a gene: 0. Germline lookup yields CDR1 SGHVS and CDR2 FQNEAQ. The CDR3 DNA sequence: TGTGCCAGCAGCTTAGTAGCGGGAGGGGAGACCCAGTACTTC. Residues: CASSLVAGGETQYF.

This clonotype was recorded at least ten times. The genes are TRBV7-9 and TRBJ1-6; D gene ambiguous. In germline, CDR1 is SEHNR, CDR2 FQNEAQ (reference sequence). V was shortened by 5 bases and J by 4 bases, with 6 bases between the two germline ends. The CDR3 is made up of 13 amino acids. CDR3: CASSPGYNSPLHF. CDR3 nucleotide sequence: TGTGCCAGCAGCCCGGGGTATAATTCACCCCTCCACTTT.

This chain links TRBV5-1 with TRBJ2-5, with 12 bases aligning to TRBD2. Germline V gives CDR1 SGHRS, CDR2 YFSETQ. Unmatched junction bases numbered 9, after V lost 2 bases and J lost 1 base. The CDR3 consists of 18 residues. The CDR3 loop reads CASSFSTSGGGPQETQYF. For the CDR3, the DNA is TGCGCCAGCAGCTTTTCGACTAGCGGGGGTGGCCCCCAAGAGACCCAGTACTTC.

This clonotype was seen ten or more times. The CDR3 here is CASSASGGNNQPQHF. CDR3 sequence (DNA): TGTGCCAGCAGTGCCTCAGGGGGGAATAATCAGCCCCAGCATTTT. The chain has TRBV6-1 and TRBJ1-5; 7 bases align to TRBD1. Trimming removed 4 bases from V and 4 bases from J; junction bases left unmatched: 7. From germline, CDR1 is MNHNS and CDR2 SASEGT. The CDR3 spans 15 residues.

This clonotype appeared a few times. The V call is TRBV9, the J call TRBJ2-2; no reliable D call. Germline CDR1 and CDR2: SGDLS and YYNGEE. This CDR3 comprises 15 residues. V was cut by 3 bases and J by 1 base, with 10 bases left in between. CDR3 amino acids: CASSAPEGNTGELFF. The CDR3 DNA reads TGTGCCAGCAGCGCCCCAGAAGGGAACACCGGGGAGCTGTTTTTT.

This clonotype was detected ten times or more. This chain uses TRBV20-1 with TRBJ1-4; tentative D call: TRBD1 (6 bases). The V gene's germline CDR1 is DFQATT and CDR2 SNEGSKA (reference sequence). This CDR3 region has 16 residues. Trimming removed 0 bases from V and 3 bases from J, with 14 bases in between. CDR3 nucleotide sequence: TGCAGTGCTAGAGACCCCGGACAGATGGCTAATGAAAAACTGTTTTTT. This encodes CSARDPGQMANEKLFF.

This clonotype appeared many times. This sequence joins TRBV28 and TRBJ1-2, with D hard to call. The length of the CDR3 is 12 residues. Germline V lookup: CDR1 MDHEN, CDR2 SYDVKM. Deletions cut 1 base from V and 5 bases from J, with 5 bases between. The chain's CDR3 is CASSLSMYGYTF. The CDR3 region has the DNA TGTGCCAGCAGTTTATCGATGTATGGCTACACCTTC.

This clonotype has just a few counts. The chain combines TRBV4-1 with TRBJ1-5; D might be TRBD1 (5 bases). In germline, CDR1 is MGHRA, CDR2 YSYEKL. V was clipped by 4 bases and J by 0 bases, with 10 bases between them. This CDR3 contains 15 residues. The CDR3 DNA is TGCGCCAGCAGCCCATGGACAAATAGCAATCAGCCCCAGCATTTT. Its translation: CASSPWTNSNQPQHF.

The chain couples TRBV28 to TRBJ1-5, with 9 positions matching TRBD1. V was clipped by 5 bases and J by 2 bases; unmatched bases: 7. Germline CDR1 reads MDHEN; CDR2 reads SYDVKM. This CDR3 is 16 amino acids long. This chain's CDR3 is CASSPWTGEGNQPQHF. The CDR3 bases are TGTGCCAGCAGTCCATGGACAGGGGAAGGCAATCAGCCCCAGCATTTT.

Worth noting for this clonotype: This may come from a read error, since a much larger clone is one base off. The gene calls are TRBV6-5 and TRBJ1-1; 10 positions agree with TRBD1. The CDR3 runs 14 residues. Trimming removed 2 bases from V and 11 bases from J; junction bases left unmatched: 8. Germline CDR1 is MNHEY and CDR2 is SVGAGI. CDR3 sequence reads: CASSYPGTGVRAFF. The CDR3 DNA reads TGTGCCAGCAGTTACCCGGGGACAGGGGTACGCGCTTTCTTT.

Points on this clonotype: A junction end diverges from the germline sequence, so it may reflect a read error. The J gene is TRBJ1-5, the V gene TRBV19, with TRBD1 matching over 7 bases. There are 14 residues in the CDR3. Germline assignment: CDR1 LNHDA and CDR2 SQIVND (reference sequence). The CDR3 region has the DNA TGTGCCGGTAGTATCACAGGGGACGATCAGCCCCAGCATTTT. It translates to CAGSITGDDQPQHF.